This is a list of T cell receptor beta chains from one sample in a study of blood T cell repertoires in COVID-19. Produced via immunoSEQ multiplex PCR; TCRdb's table is partial and in-frame only. The table records under 200,000 clones, 90% of them present only once. What was sequenced was peripheral blood. Receptor source: a man aged 50 to 60 with acute or convalescent COVID-19. The CDR3 runs from the conserved cysteine through the conserved F or W. Each record gives: V gene, J gene, D gene, CDR3 DNA, CDR3 protein. D genes are given only for firm matches.

>TRBV2|TRBJ1-3|-
TGTGCCAGCAGCGAGGGCACTCCGGGAAACACCATATATTTT
CASSEGTPGNTIYF
>TRBV2|TRBJ2-2|TRBD2
TGTGCCAGGGCGACTAGCGGGAGTGGTACCGGGGAGCTGTTTTTT
CARATSGSGTGELFF
>TRBV19|TRBJ1-5|TRBD1
TGTGCCAGTAGTGTTAACAGGGGGAGCAATCAGCCCCAGCATTTT
CASSVNRGSNQPQHF
>TRBV11-2|TRBJ1-3|TRBD1
TGTGCCAGCAGCTTAACGACAGGGTTAGTGAAATCTGGAAACACCATATATTTT
CASSLTTGLVKSGNTIYF
>TRBV5-1|TRBJ2-5|TRBD2
TGCGCCAGCAGCAATCTTAGCGGGAGGGCGGAGACCCAGTACTTC
CASSNLSGRAETQYF
>TRBV29-1|TRBJ2-7|TRBD2
TGCAGCGTGGACCTGGGACTAGCGGGCTCCTACGAGCAGTACTTC
CSVDLGLAGSYEQYF
>TRBV29-1|TRBJ1-1|-
TGCAGCGCGTACGACACCGGGGGCACTGAAGCTTTCTTT
CSAYDTGGTEAFF
>TRBV9|TRBJ2-5|-
TGTGCCAGCAGCGTAGAAACGGAGGAGACCCAGTACTTC
CASSVETEETQYF
>TRBV2|TRBJ1-5|-
TGTGCCAGCAGTGAAGGGAGGTATCAGCCCCAGCATTTT
CASSEGRYQPQHF
>TRBV4-2|TRBJ1-2|-
TGTGCCAGCAGCCAAGATATGACTGCGGCTAACTATGGCTACACCTTC
CASSQDMTAANYGYTF
>TRBV4-2|TRBJ2-1|TRBD2
TGTGCCAGCAGCCGAGCGGGAGGGAGCTCCTACAATGAGCAGTTCTTC
CASSRAGGSSYNEQFF
>TRBV7-2|TRBJ2-6|-
TGTGCCAGCTTCCCCCGACTAGCTGGGGCCAACGTCCTGACTTTC
CASFPRLAGANVLTF
>TRBV30|TRBJ1-5|-
TGTGCCTGGAGTGTACGTAGAGGTCCCAATCAGCCCCAGCATTTT
CAWSVRRGPNQPQHF